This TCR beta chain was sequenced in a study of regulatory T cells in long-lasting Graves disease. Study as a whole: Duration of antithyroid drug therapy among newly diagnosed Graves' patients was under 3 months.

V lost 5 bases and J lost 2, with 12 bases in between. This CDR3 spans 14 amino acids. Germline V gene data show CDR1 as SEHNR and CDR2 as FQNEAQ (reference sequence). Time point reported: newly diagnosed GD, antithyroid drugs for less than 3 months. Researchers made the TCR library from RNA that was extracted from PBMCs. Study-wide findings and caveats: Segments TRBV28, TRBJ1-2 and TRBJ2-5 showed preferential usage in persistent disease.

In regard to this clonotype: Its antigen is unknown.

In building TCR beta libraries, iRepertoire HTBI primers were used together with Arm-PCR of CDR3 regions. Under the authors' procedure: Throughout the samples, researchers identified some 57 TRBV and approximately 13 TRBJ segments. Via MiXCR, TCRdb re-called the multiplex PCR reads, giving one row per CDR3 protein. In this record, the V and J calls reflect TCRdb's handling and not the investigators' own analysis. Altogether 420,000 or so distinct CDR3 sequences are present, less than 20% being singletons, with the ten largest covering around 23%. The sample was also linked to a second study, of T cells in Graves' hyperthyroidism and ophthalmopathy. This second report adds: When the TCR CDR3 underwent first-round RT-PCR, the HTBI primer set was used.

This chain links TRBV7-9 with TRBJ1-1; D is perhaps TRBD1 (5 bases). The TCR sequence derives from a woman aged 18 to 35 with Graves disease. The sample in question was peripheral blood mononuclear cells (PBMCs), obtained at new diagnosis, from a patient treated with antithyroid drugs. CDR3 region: CASSIRQINTEAFF. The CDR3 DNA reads TGTGCCAGCAGCATTCGACAGATTAACACTGAAGCTTTCTTT.